Sequencing of this T cell receptor beta chain was carried out in a study of Ad26.COV2.S vaccination and SARS-CoV-2 variants. Study details: The authors gave Ad26.COV2.S intramuscularly, either once or twice 56 days apart.

Profiled with immunoSEQ multiplex PCR; TCRdb holds only in-frame clones, not every one. Of 360,000 or so clones in the sample, about 89% were seen once. V was shortened by 2 bases and J by 1 base, with 8 bases between the two germline ends. Germline values: CDR1 SGHVS, CDR2 FNYEAQ. This CDR3 comprises 15 residues. A few counts support this clone. The treatment denotes: some 20 received Ad26.COV2.S at low or high dose, single or two shots; about 5 received placebo; per-sample allocation not given. The samples were gathered on day 63 after the first injection of vaccine or placebo. The source material was peripheral blood, sampled in a trial of Ad26.COV2.S vaccine versus placebo. The chain links TRBV7-6 to TRBJ2-2; D may correspond to TRBD1 or TRBD2 (5 bases each). This TCR derives from a person aged 18 to 59 who received the Ad26.COV2.S COVID-19 vaccine or a placebo. CDR3 DNA: TGTGCCAGCAGCTTATCAGGGAGGAACACCGGGGAGCTGTTTTTT. Translating gives CASSLSGRNTGELFF.